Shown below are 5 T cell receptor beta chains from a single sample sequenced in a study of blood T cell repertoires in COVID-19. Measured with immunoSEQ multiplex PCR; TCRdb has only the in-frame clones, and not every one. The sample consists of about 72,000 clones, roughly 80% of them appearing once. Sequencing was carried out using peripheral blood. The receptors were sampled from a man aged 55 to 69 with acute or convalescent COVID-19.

The CDR3 sequence is CASSQDHGGRTANYGYTF. In nucleotides, the CDR3 is TGCGCCAGCAGCCAAGACCACGGGGGGCGAACAGCTAACTATGGCTACACCTTC. The rearrangement joins TRBV4-1 to TRBJ1-2; possible D gene TRBD1, 6 bases. V was cut by 0 bases and J by 0 bases, with 17 bases left in between. Germline CDR1 and CDR2: MGHRA and YSYEKL. The CDR3 runs to 18 residues.

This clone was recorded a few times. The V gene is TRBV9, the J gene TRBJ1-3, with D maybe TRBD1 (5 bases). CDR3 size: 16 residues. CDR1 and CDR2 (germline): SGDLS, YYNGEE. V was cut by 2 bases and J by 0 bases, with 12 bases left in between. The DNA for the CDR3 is TGTGCCAGCAGCGTTTCGGACACGTACTCTGGAAACACCATATATTTT. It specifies CASSVSDTYSGNTIYF. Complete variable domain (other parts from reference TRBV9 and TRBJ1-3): DSGVTQTPKHLITATGQRVTLRCSPRSGDLSVYWYQQSLDQGLQFLIQYYNGEERAKGNILERFSAQQFPDLHSELNLSSLELGDSALYFCASSVSDTYSGNTIYFGEGSWLTVV.

CDR3 coding DNA: TGCGCCAGCAGCGGACAGGGTAGATCACCCCTCCACTTT. Amino acids: CASSGQGRSPLHF. The V call is TRBV4-1, the J call TRBJ1-6; 8 bases align to TRBD1. CDR1 is MGHRA and CDR2 is YSYEKL in the germline V gene. This CDR3 spans 13 amino acids. The V and J ends lost 5 bases and 10 bases, in that order; junction bases with no gene match: 4.

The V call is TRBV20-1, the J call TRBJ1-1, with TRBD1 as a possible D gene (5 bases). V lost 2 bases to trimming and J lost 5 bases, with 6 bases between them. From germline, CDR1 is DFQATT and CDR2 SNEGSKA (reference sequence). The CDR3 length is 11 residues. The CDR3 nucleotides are TGCAGTGCTAGACCAGGGACTGAAGCTTTCTTT. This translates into CSARPGTEAFF.

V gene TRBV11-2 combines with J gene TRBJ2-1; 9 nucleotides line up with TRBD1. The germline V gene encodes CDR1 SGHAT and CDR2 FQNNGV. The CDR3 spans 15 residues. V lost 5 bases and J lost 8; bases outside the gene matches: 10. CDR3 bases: TGTGCCAGCAGCATCCGCCGGACAGGGGTCTATGAGCAGTTCTTC. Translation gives CASSIRRTGVYEQFF.